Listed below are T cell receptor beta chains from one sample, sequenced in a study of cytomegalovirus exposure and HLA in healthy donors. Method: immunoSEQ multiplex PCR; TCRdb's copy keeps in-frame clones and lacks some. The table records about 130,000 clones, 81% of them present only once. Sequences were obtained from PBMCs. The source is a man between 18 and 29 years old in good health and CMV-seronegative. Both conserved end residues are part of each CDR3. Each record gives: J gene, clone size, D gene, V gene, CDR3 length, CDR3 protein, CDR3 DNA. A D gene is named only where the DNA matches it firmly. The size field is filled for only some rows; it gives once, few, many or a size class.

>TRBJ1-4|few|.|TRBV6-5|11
CASRRGEKLFF
TGTGCCAGCAGAAGAGGAGAAAAACTGTTTTTT
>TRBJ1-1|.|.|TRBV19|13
CASSIGGHGEAFF
TGTGCCAGTAGTATAGGGGGGCATGGTGAAGCTTTCTTT
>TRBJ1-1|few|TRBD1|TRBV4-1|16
CASSQGGGSANTEAFF
TGCGCCAGCAGCCAAGGAGGGGGCTCTGCGAACACTGAAGCTTTCTTT
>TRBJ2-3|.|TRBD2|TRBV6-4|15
CASSDDGGATDTQYF
TGTGCCAGCAGTGACGACGGGGGGGCCACAGATACGCAGTATTTT
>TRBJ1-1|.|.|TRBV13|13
CASSLTTSPEAFF
TGTGCCAGCAGCCTAACCACGTCCCCTGAAGCTTTCTTT
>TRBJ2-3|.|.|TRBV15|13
CAGAAGNLDTQYF
TGTGCCGGGGCGGCGGGGAATTTAGATACGCAGTATTTT
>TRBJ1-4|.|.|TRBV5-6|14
CASSLTDQNEKLFF
TGTGCCAGCAGTTTGACAGACCAGAATGAAAAGCTGTTTTTT
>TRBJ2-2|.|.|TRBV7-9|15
CASSLRGLIGGELFF
TGTGCCAGCAGCCTCCGGGGACTGATCGGCGGGGAGCTGTTTTTT
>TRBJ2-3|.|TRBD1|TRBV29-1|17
CSAPHPGGTGDPDTQYF
TGCAGCGCTCCTCACCCTGGGGGCACAGGGGATCCAGATACGCAGTATTTT
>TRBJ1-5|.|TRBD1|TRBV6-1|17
CASSEGRTGGSNQPQHF
TGTGCCAGCAGTGAAGGCAGGACAGGAGGGAGCAATCAGCCCCAGCATTTT
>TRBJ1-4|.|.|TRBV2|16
CASRTGTSSTNEKLFF
TGTGCCAGCAGAACCGGGACATCCTCAACTAATGAAAAACTGTTTTTT
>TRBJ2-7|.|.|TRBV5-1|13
CASSLGGLGEQYF
TGCGCCAGCAGCTTGGGGGGCTTAGGCGAGCAGTACTTC
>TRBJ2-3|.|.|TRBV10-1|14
CASSESGGPDTQYF
TGCGCCAGCAGTGAGTCGGGGGGACCAGATACGCAGTATTTT
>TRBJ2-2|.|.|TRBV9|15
CASSLGQMNTGELFF
TGTGCCAGCAGCCTTGGACAGATGAACACCGGGGAGCTGTTTTTT
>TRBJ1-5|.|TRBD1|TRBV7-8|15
CASSRDRGLNQPQHF
TGTGCCAGCAGCCGGGACAGGGGACTTAATCAGCCCCAGCATTTT
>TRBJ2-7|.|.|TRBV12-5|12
CASGLVAHEQYF
TGTGCTAGTGGTTTGGTAGCCCACGAGCAGTACTTC
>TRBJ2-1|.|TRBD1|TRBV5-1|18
CASSTPEVQGFSYNEQFF
TGCGCCAGCAGCACGCCGGAGGTACAGGGGTTCTCCTACAATGAGCAGTTCTTC
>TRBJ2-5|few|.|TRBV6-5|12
CASSRMRETQYF
TGTGCCAGCAGCCGCATGAGGGAGACCCAGTACTTC
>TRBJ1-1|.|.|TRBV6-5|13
CASQAGFGLEAFF
TGTGCCAGTCAAGCGGGGTTTGGGCTTGAAGCTTTCTTT
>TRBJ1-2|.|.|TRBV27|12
CASSPGDTGYTF
TGTGCCAGCAGTCCTGGGGACACAGGCTACACCTTC
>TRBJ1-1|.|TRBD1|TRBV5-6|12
CASSRGQTKAFF
TGTGCCAGCAGTAGGGGACAGACGAAAGCTTTCTTT
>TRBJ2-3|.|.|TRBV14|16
CASSQEAGTSTDTQYF
TGTGCCAGCAGCCAAGAGGCAGGGACAAGCACAGATACGCAGTATTTT
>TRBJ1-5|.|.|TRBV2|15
CASSQEIGSVVAQHF
TGTGCCAGCAGTCAAGAGATCGGGTCCGTGGTGGCCCAGCATTTT
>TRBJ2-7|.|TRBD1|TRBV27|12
CASTTGVGGQYF
TGTGCCAGCACCACAGGGGTAGGTGGGCAGTACTTC
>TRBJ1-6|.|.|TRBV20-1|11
CSARGASPLHF
TGCAGTGCTAGGGGGGCCTCACCCCTCCACTTT
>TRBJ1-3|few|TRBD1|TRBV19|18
CASSGNQRQGDAGNTIYF
TGTGCCAGTAGTGGAAATCAGCGACAGGGGGATGCTGGAAACACCATATATTTT
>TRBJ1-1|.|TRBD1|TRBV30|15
CAWSARGRGGTEAFF
TGTGCCTGGAGTGCCAGGGGGCGCGGTGGCACTGAAGCTTTCTTT
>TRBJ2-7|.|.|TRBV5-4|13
CASSSWTVYEQYF
TGTGCCAGCAGCTCTTGGACAGTTTACGAGCAGTACTTC
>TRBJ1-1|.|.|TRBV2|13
CASSATGYTEAFF
TGTGCCAGCAGCGCCACAGGGTACACTGAAGCTTTCTTT
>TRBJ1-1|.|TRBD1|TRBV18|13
CATVRQGGTEAFF
TGTGCCACCGTTAGACAGGGGGGAACTGAAGCTTTCTTT
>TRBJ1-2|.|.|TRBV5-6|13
CASSLPSVYGYTF
TGTGCCAGCAGCTTGCCCTCCGTCTATGGCTACACCTTC
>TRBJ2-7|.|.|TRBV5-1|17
CASSLNDLGRVEDEQYF
TGCGCCAGCAGCTTGAATGATTTGGGCAGGGTTGAGGACGAGCAGTACTTC
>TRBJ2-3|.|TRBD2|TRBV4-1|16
CASSQVLLAGTDTQYF
TGCGCCAGCAGCCAAGTATTACTAGCGGGGACTGATACGCAGTATTTT
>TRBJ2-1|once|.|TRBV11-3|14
CASSRLSGNNEQFF
TGTGCCAGCAGTCGGCTTAGCGGAAACAATGAGCAGTTCTTC
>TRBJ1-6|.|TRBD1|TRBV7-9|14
CASRDGQGNSPLHF
TGTGCCAGCAGAGACGGACAGGGGAATTCACCCCTCCACTTT
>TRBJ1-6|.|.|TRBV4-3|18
CASSQDAPSVAGNSPLHF
TGCGCCAGCAGCCAAGATGCCCCCTCCGTAGCGGGTAATTCACCCCTCCACTTT
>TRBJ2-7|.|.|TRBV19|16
CASSSTRGISSYEQYF
TGTGCCAGTAGTTCCACCCGGGGGATTAGCTCCTACGAGCAGTACTTC
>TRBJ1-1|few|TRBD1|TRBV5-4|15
CASSGQTGGGTEAFF
TGTGCCAGCAGCGGACAAACAGGGGGCGGTACTGAAGCTTTCTTT
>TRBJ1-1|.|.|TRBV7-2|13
CASSGFHRDEAFF
TGTGCCAGCAGTGGTTTCCACAGGGACGAAGCTTTCTTT
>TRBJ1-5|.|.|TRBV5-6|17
CASSQTIPRGGNQPQHF
TGTGCCAGCAGCCAAACGATACCCAGGGGAGGCAATCAGCCCCAGCATTTT
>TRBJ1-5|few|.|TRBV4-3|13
CASSQERNQPQHF
TGCGCCAGCAGCCAAGAGCGGAATCAGCCCCAGCATTTT
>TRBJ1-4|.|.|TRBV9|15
CASSVGGSSNEKLFF
TGTGCCAGCAGCGTAGGGGGCAGTTCTAATGAAAAACTGTTTTTT
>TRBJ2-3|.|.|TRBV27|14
CASSWSSSADTQYF
TGTGCCAGCAGTTGGAGTAGCTCCGCAGATACGCAGTATTTT
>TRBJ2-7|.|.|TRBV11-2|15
CASSSTGRKAYEQYF
TGTGCCAGCAGCTCAACAGGGAGAAAAGCCTACGAGCAGTACTTC
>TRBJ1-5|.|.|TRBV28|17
CAHSSSQGSRSNQPQHF
TGTGCCCACAGCAGTTCACAGGGCAGTAGAAGCAATCAGCCCCAGCATTTT
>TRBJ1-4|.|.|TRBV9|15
CASSVSGTRGEKLFF
TGTGCCAGCAGCGTATCCGGGACAAGGGGTGAAAAACTGTTTTTT
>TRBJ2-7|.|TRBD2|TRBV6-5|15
CASSYSGRRENEQYF
TGTGCCAGCAGTTACTCGGGCAGGCGGGAGAACGAGCAGTACTTC
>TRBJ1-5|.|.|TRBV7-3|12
CACQGVNQPQHF
TGTGCTTGCCAAGGGGTGAATCAGCCCCAGCATTTT
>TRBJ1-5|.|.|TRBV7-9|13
CASSITQGQPQHF
TGTGCCAGCAGCATCACGCAGGGCCAGCCCCAGCATTTT
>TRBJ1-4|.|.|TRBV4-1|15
CASSQSPTTNEKLFF
TGCGCCAGCAGCCAAAGCCCTACAACTAATGAAAAACTGTTTTTT
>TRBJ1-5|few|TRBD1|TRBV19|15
CASSIRTGLNQPQHF
TGTGCCAGTAGTATTCGGACAGGGCTAAATCAGCCCCAGCATTTT
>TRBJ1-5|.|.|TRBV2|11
CASSETGPQHF
TGTGCCAGCAGCGAAACTGGGCCCCAGCATTTT
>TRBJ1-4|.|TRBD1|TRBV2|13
CAGIGQGNEKLFF
TGTGCCGGGATAGGACAGGGGAATGAAAAACTGTTTTTT